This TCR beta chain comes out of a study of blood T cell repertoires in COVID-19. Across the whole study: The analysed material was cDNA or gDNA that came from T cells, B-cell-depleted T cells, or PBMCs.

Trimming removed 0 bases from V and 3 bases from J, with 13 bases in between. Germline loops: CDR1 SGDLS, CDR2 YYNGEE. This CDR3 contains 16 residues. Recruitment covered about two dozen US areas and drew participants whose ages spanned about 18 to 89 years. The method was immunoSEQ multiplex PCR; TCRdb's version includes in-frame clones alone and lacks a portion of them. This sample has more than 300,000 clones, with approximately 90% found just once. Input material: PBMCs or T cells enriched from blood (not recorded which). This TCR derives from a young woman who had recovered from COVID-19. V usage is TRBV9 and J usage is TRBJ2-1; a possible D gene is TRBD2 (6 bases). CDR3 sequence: CASSVEIGLYYNEQFF. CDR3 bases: TGTGCCAGCAGCGTAGAGATCGGACTATACTACAATGAGCAGTTCTTC.